These 20 T cell receptor beta chains came from one sample sequenced in a study of blood T cell repertoires in COVID-19. Some clones are missing from TCRdb's copy, which holds only in-frame ones; the method was immunoSEQ multiplex PCR. The data hold around 100,000 clones, with more than 75% observed a single time. The sequencing input was peripheral blood. Receptors were obtained from a human donor in a cohort sampled during active COVID-19.

This chain links TRBV10-3 with TRBJ1-1; a weak D match, TRBD1 (6 bases). Germline V gene sequence: CDR1 ENHRY, CDR2 SYGVKD. V was pared by 2 bases and J by 0 bases, with 13 bases between. The CDR3 covers 16 residues. This chain's CDR3 is CAISERAGEMNTEAFF. The CDR3 DNA sequence: TGTGCCATCAGTGAGCGCGCAGGGGAAATGAACACTGAAGCTTTCTTT.

This chain uses TRBV9 with TRBJ1-4, with TRBD1 identical over 8 bases. Germline V gene sequence: CDR1 SGDLS, CDR2 YYNGEE. The CDR3 runs 15 residues. Trimming cost V 4 bases and J 2 bases; bases outside gene matches: 4. In DNA, the CDR3 is TGTGCCAGCAGCCCCCGGACAGGGACTAATGAAAAACTGTTTTTT. Its translation: CASSPRTGTNEKLFF.

The chain recombines TRBV12-3 or TRBV12-4 with TRBJ1-4, with 9 bases that match TRBD1. The trim removed 6 bases at V and 12 bases at J, leaving 5 bases unmatched. The CDR3 contains 12 residues. In DNA form, the CDR3 reads TGTGCCAGCAGCTCCCGGGACAGGGAACTGTTTTTT. As protein: CASSSRDRELFF.

This clone was detected only a few times. This chain joins TRBV5-1 and TRBJ2-1; a possible D gene is TRBD2 (6 bases). V dropped 1 base and J dropped 1 base, with 12 bases sitting between them. Germline V lookup: CDR1 SGHRS, CDR2 YFSETQ. The CDR3 length is 16 residues. CDR3 nucleotide sequence: TGCGCCAGCAGCTTGACTTCGGGAGTATCCTACAATGAGCAGTTCTTC. Its translation: CASSLTSGVSYNEQFF.

The chain uses TRBV10-1 and TRBJ2-5, with D unclear. The length of the CDR3 is 12 residues. Germline V gene lookup returns CDR1 WNHNN and CDR2 SYGVQD (reference sequence). The V gene lost 4 bases and the J gene lost 3 bases, with 6 bases spanning the gap. Written as DNA, the CDR3 is TGCGCCAGCAGTGGGGCAGAAGAGACCCAGTACTTC. It encodes CASSGAEETQYF.

The rearrangement uses TRBV5-6 and TRBJ2-1; perhaps TRBD2 as D (5 bases). Trimming left V 0 bases short and J 15 bases short, with 13 bases between. The CDR3 contains 12 residues. CDR1 and CDR2 (germline): SGHDT, YYEEEE. Here the CDR3 reads CASSLETGVAFF. Here the CDR3 DNA reads TGTGCCAGCAGCTTGGAAACCGGGGTGGCGTTCTTC. Based on the CDR3 plus reference TRBV5-6 and TRBJ2-1, the full variable domain is DAGVTQSPTHLIKTRGQQVTLRCSPKSGHDTVSWYQQALGQGPQFIFQYYEEEERQRGNFPDRFSGHQFPNYSSELNVNALLLGDSALYLCASSLETGVAFFGPGTRLTVL.

This clone was seen once. The chain is built from TRBV19 and TRBJ2-1; D gene uncertain. Trimming removed 0 bases at V and 0 bases at J, with 6 bases between. The CDR3 extends over 15 amino acids. CDR1 LNHDA and CDR2 SQIVND come from the germline V gene (reference sequence). CDR3 in DNA: TGTGCCAGTAGTATAGAACTGAGCTCCTACAATGAGCAGTTCTTC. Translating it yields CASSIELSSYNEQFF.

The rearrangement joins TRBV7-2 to TRBJ2-3; no clear D. From germline, CDR1 is SGHTA and CDR2 FQGNSA. V lost 1 base, J lost 2 bases, and 4 bases lay in between. This CDR3 spans 13 amino acids. Here the CDR3 reads CASSLGPTDTQYF. CDR3 nucleotides: TGTGCCAGCAGCTTAGGGCCCACAGATACGCAGTATTTT.

This clone was counted at least ten times. The chain employs TRBV3-1 (or the pseudogene TRBV3-2) and TRBJ1-2, with 9 bases lining up with TRBD1. Germline V gene lookup returns CDR1 LGHDT and CDR2 YNNKEL (reference sequence). The trim removed 4 bases at V and 8 bases at J, leaving 8 bases unmatched. This CDR3 is 14 amino acids long. The CDR3 here is CASSRSGTGIGYTF. The CDR3 nucleotides are TGTGCCAGCAGCCGCTCGGGGACAGGGATAGGCTACACCTTC.

V usage is TRBV30 and J usage is TRBJ2-2, with 7 bases fitting TRBD1. With V trimmed by 0 bases and J by 6 bases, 4 bases remained unmatched. The CDR3 is made up of 14 amino acids. Germline V gene sequence: CDR1 GTSNPN, CDR2 SVGIG (reference sequence). CDR3: CAWSVEGAAGELFF. The CDR3 DNA reads TGTGCCTGGAGTGTAGAGGGGGCTGCCGGGGAGCTGTTTTTT.

This clone turned up a few times. The chain is built from TRBV11-3 and TRBJ2-1; the D gene is possibly TRBD2 (5 bases). Germline values: CDR1 SGHNT, CDR2 YENEEA. The CDR3 sequence is 15 residues long. Deletions cut 1 base from V and 1 base from J, with 8 bases between. The CDR3 coding sequence is TGTGCCAGCAGCTTAGGAGAGGGATCCTACAATGAGCAGTTCTTC. Its translation is CASSLGEGSYNEQFF.

In DNA, the CDR3 is TGTGCTAGTGGTTTGATAGCGGGAGATACGCAGTATTTT. Translation: CASGLIAGDTQYF. The chain combines TRBV12-5 with TRBJ2-3, with TRBD2 matching 7 bases. Germline assignment: CDR1 LGHNT and CDR2 FRNRAP. The ends lost 2 bases at V and 5 bases at J; junction bases unmatched: 1. The CDR3 is 13 amino acids.

The V gene is TRBV6-2 or TRBV6-3, the J gene TRBJ1-2; the D gene is possibly TRBD1 (6 bases). Looked up from germline, CDR1 is MNHEY and CDR2 is SVGEGT. CDR3 size: 13 residues. Trimming cost V 4 bases and J 3 bases, with 9 bases left between them. The CDR3 bases are TGTGCCAGCAGTTCACAGGGACACTATGGCTACACCTTC. It encodes CASSSQGHYGYTF.

The chain is built from TRBV5-1 and TRBJ2-7, with 8 bases lining up with TRBD2. Looked up from germline, CDR1 is SGHRS and CDR2 is YFSETQ. The V segment lost 4 bases and the J segment 5 bases; nucleotides outside the gene matches: 11. The CDR3 totals 15 residues. CDR3 amino acids: CASSLTGTRANEQYF. CDR3 nucleotide sequence: TGCGCCAGCAGCCTAACCGGGACTAGAGCCAACGAGCAGTACTTC.

The V call is TRBV3-1 (or the pseudogene TRBV3-2), the J call TRBJ2-1; 8 bases align to TRBD2. J was trimmed by 4 bases and V by 6 bases; bases with no gene match: 5. Germline CDR1 is LGHDT and CDR2 is YNNKEL (reference sequence). This CDR3 is built from 14 residues. CDR3 nucleotide sequence: TGTGCCAGCAGAACGGGAGGGGGGTACAATGAGCAGTTCTTC. Its translation is CASRTGGGYNEQFF.

The chain carries TRBV7-2 and TRBJ2-1, with 11 bases aligning to TRBD2. CDR1 is SGHTA and CDR2 is FQGNSA in the germline V gene. This CDR3 is built from 16 residues. V lost 0 bases and J lost 6; bases outside the gene matches: 4. This CDR3 is CASSLAELAGGNEQFF. The CDR3 DNA follows: TGTGCCAGCAGCTTAGCGGAGCTAGCGGGGGGCAATGAGCAGTTCTTC.

The CDR3 bases are TGTGCCAGCAGCCTTACTGACTATGGCTACACCTTC. Its protein product is CASSLTDYGYTF. The chain links TRBV5-4 to TRBJ1-2; no firm D call. V lost 4 bases to trimming and J lost 3 bases, with 7 bases between them. The CDR3 length is 12 residues. The germline gives CDR1 SGHNT, CDR2 YYREEE (reference sequence).

The chain carries TRBV7-2 and TRBJ2-5; 9 positions agree with TRBD2. Germline-derived CDR1 and CDR2 are SGHTA and FQGNSA. V dropped 4 bases and J dropped 4; count of bases not matched to a gene: 13. The CDR3 totals 17 residues. The CDR3 here is CASSSPNLAGKGETQYF. In DNA, the CDR3 is TGTGCCAGCAGCTCACCTAACCTAGCGGGGAAGGGAGAGACCCAGTACTTC.

This clone has only one observation. The chain recombines TRBV6-6 with TRBJ1-6, with unresolved D. Trimming removed 1 base from V and 8 bases from J, with 12 bases in between. CDR3 length: 15 residues. In germline, CDR1 is MNHNY, CDR2 SVGAGI (reference sequence). This CDR3 is CASSYFGSGDSPLHF. The CDR3 DNA is TGTGCCAGCAGTTACTTTGGTTCGGGTGATTCACCCCTCCACTTT.

The V call is TRBV2, the J call TRBJ1-2; no definite D call. Germline V lookup: CDR1 SNHLY, CDR2 FYNNEI. CDR3 size: 13 residues. V was shortened by 6 bases and J by 5 bases, with 13 bases between the two germline ends. For the CDR3, the DNA is TGTGCCAGCAGAGCCGCACGGGGTTATGGCTACACCTTC. Its protein product is CASRAARGYGYTF.